The entry that follows covers one TCR beta chain sequence. Original handling: It was from reference gene primer amplification that nucleated cell counts were estimated. Only in-frame clones appear in the TCRdb table, and some are missing; sequencing was by immunoSEQ multiplex PCR. From that table come the V and J calls and clone size; the DNA was used to work out D and trimming. The repertoire includes about 190,000 clones, roughly 88% of them detected once, and roughly 5.6% sits in the top ten. This sample was included in a study of blood T cell repertoires in COVID-19. Overall study context: From T cells, B-cell-depleted T cells, or PBMCs came the material, which was cDNA or gDNA.

Sequenced material: peripheral blood. This sequence originates from a woman between 40 and 50 years old who had recovered from COVID-19.

The CDR3 DNA is TGTGCCAGCAGCCAAGGTTCTACTAGCGGGGCGGGGTACACAGATACGCAGTATTTT. This codes for CASSQGSTSGAGYTDTQYF. This chain joins TRBV3-1 (or the pseudogene TRBV3-2) and TRBJ2-3; 10 bases map to TRBD2. J was trimmed by 2 bases and V by 1 base; bases with no gene match: 12. The CDR3 runs to 19 residues. Germline CDR1 is LGHDT and CDR2 is YNNKEL (reference sequence).